These 3 T cell receptor beta chains were all obtained from the same sample, sequenced in a study of blood T cells in healthy people across ages. A sample-barcoded 5' primer and a J-beta primer mix were used in a second PCR of roughly 7 to 12 cycles. TCRdb itself ran the 5' RACE reads through MiXCR, one entry per CDR3 protein. The sample lists around 1.5 million distinct CDR3 sequences, 42% occurring once. The sequenced material came from blood. The receptors were gathered from a woman between 18 and 29 years old in good health.

V usage is TRBV2 and J usage is TRBJ2-2, with D perhaps assigned TRBD1 or TRBD2 (5 bases each). From germline, CDR1 is SNHLY and CDR2 FYNNEI. The length of the CDR3 is 15 residues. V lost 1 base to trimming and J lost 3 bases, with 9 bases between them. The CDR3 region is CASSEDLGDTGELFF. CDR3 in DNA: TGTGCCAGCAGTGAAGACCTGGGGGACACCGGGGAGCTGTTTTTT.

The sample holds a few counts of this clonotype. This chain links TRBV27 with TRBJ2-5; TRBD1 or TRBD2 may be the D gene (5 bases each). Germline values: CDR1 MNHEY, CDR2 SMNVEV (reference sequence). V was trimmed by 9 bases and J by 4 bases, leaving 21 bases between them. This CDR3 contains 15 residues. CDR3 bases: TGTGCCAGGCCGAGAGTTATCGGGGCGGGAGAGACCCAGTACTTC. Encoded protein: CARPRVIGAGETQYF.

J is TRBJ2-7 and V is TRBV10-3; either TRBD1 or TRBD2 may fit D (5 bases each). The CDR3 spans 13 residues. Deletions cut 6 bases from V and 0 bases from J, with 9 bases between. Germline CDR1 is ENHRY and CDR2 is SYGVKD. For the CDR3, the DNA is TGTGCCATCAGCCGAGGGGACTCCTACGAGCAGTACTTC. Translated: CAISRGDSYEQYF.